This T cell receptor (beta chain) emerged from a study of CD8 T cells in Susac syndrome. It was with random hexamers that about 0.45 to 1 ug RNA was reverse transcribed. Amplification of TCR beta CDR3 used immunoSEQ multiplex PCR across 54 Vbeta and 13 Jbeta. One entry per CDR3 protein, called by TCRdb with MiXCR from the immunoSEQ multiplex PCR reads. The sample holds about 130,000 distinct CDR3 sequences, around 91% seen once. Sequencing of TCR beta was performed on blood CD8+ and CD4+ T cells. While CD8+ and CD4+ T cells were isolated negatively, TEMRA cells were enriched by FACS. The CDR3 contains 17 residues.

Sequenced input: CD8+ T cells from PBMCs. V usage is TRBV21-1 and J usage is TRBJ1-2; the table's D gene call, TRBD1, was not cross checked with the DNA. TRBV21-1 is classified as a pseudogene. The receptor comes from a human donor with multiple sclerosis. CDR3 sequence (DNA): TGTGCCAGCAGCGGGGGCACAGGGCGACGCCCTAACTATGGCTACACCTTC. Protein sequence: CASSGGTGRRPNYGYTF.